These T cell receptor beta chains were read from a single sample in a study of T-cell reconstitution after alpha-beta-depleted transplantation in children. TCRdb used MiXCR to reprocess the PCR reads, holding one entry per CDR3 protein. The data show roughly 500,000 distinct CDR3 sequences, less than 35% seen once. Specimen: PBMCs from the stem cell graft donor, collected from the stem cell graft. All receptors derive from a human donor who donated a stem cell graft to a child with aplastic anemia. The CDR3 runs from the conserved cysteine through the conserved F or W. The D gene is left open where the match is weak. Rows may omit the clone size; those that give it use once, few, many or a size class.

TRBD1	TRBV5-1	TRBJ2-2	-	TGCGCCAGCAGCTTGCTTCGGGACAGCACCGGGGAGCTGTTTTTT	CASSLLRDSTGELFF
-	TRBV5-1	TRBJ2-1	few	TGCGCCAGCAGCCGTCGGTCTAGCGTCTCCAATGAGCAGTTCTTC	CASSRRSSVSNEQFF
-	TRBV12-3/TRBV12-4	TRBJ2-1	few	TGTGCCAGCAGTTTGGTACGATTGGATGAGCAGTTCTTC	CASSLVRLDEQFF
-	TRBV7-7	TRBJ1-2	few	TGTGCCAGCAGCGTACAGGGCGACTATGGCTACACCTTC	CASSVQGDYGYTF
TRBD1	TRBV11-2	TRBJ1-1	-	TGTGCCAGCAGCTTGGGGACAGGGGAAGCTTTCTTT	CASSLGTGEAFF
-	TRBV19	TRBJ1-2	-	TGTGCCAGTAGTCCTGGTGTCCAGGGCAACTATGGCTACACCTTC	CASSPGVQGNYGYTF
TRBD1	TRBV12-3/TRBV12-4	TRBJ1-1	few	TGTGCCAGCAGGAGGGGACAGGGGGCAGGAGGCACTGAAGCTTTCTTT	CASRRGQGAGGTEAFF
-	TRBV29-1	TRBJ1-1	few	TGCAGCGCCCAGGACGGATCCACTGAAGCTTTCTTT	CSAQDGSTEAFF
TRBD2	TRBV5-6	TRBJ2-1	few	TGTGCCAGCAGCTCGCCTGTCCGGACTAGCGGGAGTAACGAGCAGTTCTTC	CASSSPVRTSGSNEQFF
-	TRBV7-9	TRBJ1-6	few	TGTGCCAGCAGCCGGGACGTCTCACCCCTCCACTTT	CASSRDVSPLHF
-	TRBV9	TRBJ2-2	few	TGTGCCAGCAGCCCCCGCCCGTCTAATACGAACACCGGGGAGCTGTTTTTT	CASSPRPSNTNTGELFF
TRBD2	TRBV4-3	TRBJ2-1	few	TGCGCCAGCAGCCAAGATTTACTAGCGGGAGGTAATGAGCAGTTCTTC	CASSQDLLAGGNEQFF
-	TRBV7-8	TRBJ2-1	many	TGTGCCAGCAGCTTAGGGAGGGGGCAGGGCAATGAGCAGTTCTTC	CASSLGRGQGNEQFF
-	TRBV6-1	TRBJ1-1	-	TGTGCCAGCAGTGACAGACAGCGTCATGAAGCTTTCTTT	CASSDRQRHEAFF
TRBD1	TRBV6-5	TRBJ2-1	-	TGTGCCAGCAGTTTCACAACTCAGGGGGCCCACAATGAGCAGTTCTTC	CASSFTTQGAHNEQFF
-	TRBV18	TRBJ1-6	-	TGTGCCAGCTCACAACAGGGAGGTAATTCACCCCTCCACTTT	CASSQQGGNSPLHF
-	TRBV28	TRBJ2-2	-	TGTGCCAGCAAAATGGGATTCTTCGGGGGCGTCGGCGGGGAGCTGTTTTTT	CASKMGFFGGVGGELFF
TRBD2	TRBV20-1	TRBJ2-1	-	TGCAGTGCTAGTGGGGCTAGCGGGCCCTCCTACAATGAGCAGTTCTTC	CSASGASGPSYNEQFF
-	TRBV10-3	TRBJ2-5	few	TGTGCCATCAGTTTCTCAGAGACCCAGTACTTC	CAISFSETQYF
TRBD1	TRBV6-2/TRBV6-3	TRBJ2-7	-	TGTGCCAGCCGCCGGGACAGCGCCTACGAGCAGTACTTC	CASRRDSAYEQYF